This TCR beta chain appears in the sequencing data of a study of T cells in Graves' hyperthyroidism and ophthalmopathy. Study observations and caveats: In the blood, most expanded thyroid clonotypes above 0.001 appeared as well.

Blood was obtained at the first hyperthyroidism diagnosis, which preceded any ophthalmopathy symptoms. This clonotype was recorded many times. Its target is not known. Germline V gene data show CDR1 as SGHTA and CDR2 as FQGNSA. The CDR3 sequence is 15 residues long. With 2 bases clipped from V and 5 bases from J, the junction kept 4 bases outside the gene matches. RNA transcripts served as the template for amplifying TCR beta CDR3 regions. The HTBI primer set drove a first-round RT-PCR of the TCR CDR3. TCRdb passed the multiplex PCR reads through MiXCR, listing each CDR3 protein once. The sample consists of nearly 600,000 distinct CDR3 sequences, more than 11% of them appearing once.

The TCR comes from a woman aged 25 to 39 with Graves' hyperthyroidism that later progressed to Graves' ophthalmopathy. This rearrangement joins TRBV7-2 to TRBJ2-7; 12 bases are a match to TRBD2. The sample comprised blood. CDR3 DNA sequence: TGTGCCAGCAGCTTACTAGCGGGAGGGAACCACGAGCAGTACTTC. It translates to CASSLLAGGNHEQYF.